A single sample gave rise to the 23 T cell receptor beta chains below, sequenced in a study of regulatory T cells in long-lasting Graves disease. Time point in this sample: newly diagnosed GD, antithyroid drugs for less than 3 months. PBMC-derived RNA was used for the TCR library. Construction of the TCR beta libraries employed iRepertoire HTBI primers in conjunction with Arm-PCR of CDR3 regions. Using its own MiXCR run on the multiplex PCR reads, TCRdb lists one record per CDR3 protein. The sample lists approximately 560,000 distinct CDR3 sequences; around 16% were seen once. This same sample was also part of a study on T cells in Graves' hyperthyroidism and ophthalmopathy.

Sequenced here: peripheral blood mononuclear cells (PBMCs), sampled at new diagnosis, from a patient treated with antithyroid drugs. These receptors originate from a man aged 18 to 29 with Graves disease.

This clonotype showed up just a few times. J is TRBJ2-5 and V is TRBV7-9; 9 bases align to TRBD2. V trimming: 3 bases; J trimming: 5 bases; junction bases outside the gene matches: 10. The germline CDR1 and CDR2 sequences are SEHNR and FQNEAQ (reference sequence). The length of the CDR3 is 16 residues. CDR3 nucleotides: TGTGCCAGCAGCTTGGGTTCCGGGACTAGCATGGAGACCCAGTACTTC. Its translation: CASSLGSGTSMETQYF.

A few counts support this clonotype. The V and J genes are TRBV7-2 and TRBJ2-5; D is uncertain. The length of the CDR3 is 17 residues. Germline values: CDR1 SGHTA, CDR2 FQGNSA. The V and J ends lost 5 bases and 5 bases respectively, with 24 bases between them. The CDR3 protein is CASSLGAVGTSGETQYF. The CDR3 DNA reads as TGTGCCAGCAGCCTGGGCGCGGTGGGAACCTCCGGGGAGACCCAGTACTTC.

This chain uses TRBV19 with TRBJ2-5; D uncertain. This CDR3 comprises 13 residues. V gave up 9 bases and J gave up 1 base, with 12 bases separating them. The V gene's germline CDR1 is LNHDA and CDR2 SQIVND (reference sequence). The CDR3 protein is CASSRTVQETQYF. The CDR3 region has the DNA TGTGCCAGCAGCCGGACGGTCCAAGAGACCCAGTACTTC.

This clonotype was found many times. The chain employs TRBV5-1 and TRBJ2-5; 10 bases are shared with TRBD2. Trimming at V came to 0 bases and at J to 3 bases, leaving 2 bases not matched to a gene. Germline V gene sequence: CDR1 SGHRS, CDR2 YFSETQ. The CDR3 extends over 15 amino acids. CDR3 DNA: TGCGCCAGCAGCTTGGGGACTAGCGGCGAAGAGACCCAGTACTTC. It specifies CASSLGTSGEETQYF. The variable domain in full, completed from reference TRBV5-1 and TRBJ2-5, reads KAGVTQTPRYLIKTRGQQVTLSCSPISGHRSVSWYQQTPGQGLQFLFEYFSETQRNKGNFPGRFSGRQFSNSRSEMNVSTLELGDSALYLCASSLGTSGEETQYFGPGTRLLVL.

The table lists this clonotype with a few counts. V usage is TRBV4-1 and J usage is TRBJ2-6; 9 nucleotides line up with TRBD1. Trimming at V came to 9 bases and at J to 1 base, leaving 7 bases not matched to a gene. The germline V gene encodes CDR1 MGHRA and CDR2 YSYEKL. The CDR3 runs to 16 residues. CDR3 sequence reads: CASRPGQGSGANVLTF. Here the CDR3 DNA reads TGCGCCAGTCGACCGGGACAGGGATCTGGGGCCAACGTCCTGACTTTC.

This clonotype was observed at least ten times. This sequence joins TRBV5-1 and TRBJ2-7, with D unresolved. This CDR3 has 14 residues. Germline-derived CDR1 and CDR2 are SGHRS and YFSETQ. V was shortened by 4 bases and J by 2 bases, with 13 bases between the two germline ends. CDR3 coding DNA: TGCGCCAGCAGCGAGCAAGGAATGGCCTACGAGCAGTACTTC. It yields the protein CASSEQGMAYEQYF.

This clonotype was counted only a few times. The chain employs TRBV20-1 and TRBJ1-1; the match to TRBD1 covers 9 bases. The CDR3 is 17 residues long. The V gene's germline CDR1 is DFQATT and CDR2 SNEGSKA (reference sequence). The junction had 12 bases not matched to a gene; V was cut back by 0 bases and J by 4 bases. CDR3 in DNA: TGCAGTGCTAGAGATCGGAGAACAGGGGGCGCGGGCACTGAAGCTTTCTTT. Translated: CSARDRRTGGAGTEAFF.

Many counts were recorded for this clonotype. CDR3 protein: CAISESVDVLYGYTF. Written as DNA, the CDR3 is TGTGCCATCAGTGAGTCGGTGGACGTCCTCTATGGCTACACCTTC. The rearrangement joins TRBV10-3 to TRBJ1-2; D gene unclear. The germline V and J ends were trimmed by 0 bases and 4 bases, with 12 bases remaining between them. In germline, CDR1 is ENHRY, CDR2 SYGVKD. The CDR3 loop spans 15 amino acids.

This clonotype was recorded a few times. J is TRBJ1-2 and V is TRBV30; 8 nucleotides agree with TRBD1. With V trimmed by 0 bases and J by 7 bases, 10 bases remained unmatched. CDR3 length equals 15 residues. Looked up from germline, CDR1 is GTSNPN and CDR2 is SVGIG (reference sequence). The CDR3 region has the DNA TGTGCCTGGAGTGTGGGGACAGGAGCCGCCTTTGGCTACACCTTC. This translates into CAWSVGTGAAFGYTF.

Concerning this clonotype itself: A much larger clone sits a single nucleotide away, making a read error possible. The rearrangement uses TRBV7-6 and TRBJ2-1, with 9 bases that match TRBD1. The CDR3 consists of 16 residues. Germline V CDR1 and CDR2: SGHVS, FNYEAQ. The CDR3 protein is CASSLRAQGAGNGQFF. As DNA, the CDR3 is TGTGCCAGCAGCCTAAGAGCACAGGGGGCAGGGAATGGGCAGTTCTTC.

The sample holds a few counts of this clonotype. CDR3: CASGLAGGDQETQYF. The DNA of the CDR3 is TGCGCCAGCGGACTAGCGGGAGGAGATCAAGAGACCCAGTACTTC. The rearrangement uses TRBV5-1 and TRBJ2-5; 14 bases agree with TRBD2. Germline V gene sequence: CDR1 SGHRS, CDR2 YFSETQ. The CDR3 spans 15 residues. V was clipped by 7 bases and J by 2 bases; unmatched bases: 4.

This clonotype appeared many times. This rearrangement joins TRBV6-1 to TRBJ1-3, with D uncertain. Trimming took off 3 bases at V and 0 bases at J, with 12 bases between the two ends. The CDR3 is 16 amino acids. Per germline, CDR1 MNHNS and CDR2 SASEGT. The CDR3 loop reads CASSDVRPGSGNTIYF. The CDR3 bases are TGTGCCAGCAGTGATGTCAGACCCGGCTCTGGAAACACCATATATTTT.

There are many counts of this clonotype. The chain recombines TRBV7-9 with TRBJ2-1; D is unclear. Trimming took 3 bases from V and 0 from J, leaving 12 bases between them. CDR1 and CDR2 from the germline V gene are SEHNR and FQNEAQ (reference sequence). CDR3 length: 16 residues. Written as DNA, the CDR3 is TGTGCCAGCAGCTTCCCGGCCGTTAGCTCCTACAATGAGCAGTTCTTC. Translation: CASSFPAVSSYNEQFF.

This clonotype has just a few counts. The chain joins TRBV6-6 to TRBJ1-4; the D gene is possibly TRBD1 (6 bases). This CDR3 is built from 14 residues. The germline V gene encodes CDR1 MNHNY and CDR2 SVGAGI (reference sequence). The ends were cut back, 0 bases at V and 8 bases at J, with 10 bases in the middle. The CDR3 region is CASSYSQQGEKLFF. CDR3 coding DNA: TGTGCCAGCAGTTACTCGCAACAGGGAGAAAAACTGTTTTTT.

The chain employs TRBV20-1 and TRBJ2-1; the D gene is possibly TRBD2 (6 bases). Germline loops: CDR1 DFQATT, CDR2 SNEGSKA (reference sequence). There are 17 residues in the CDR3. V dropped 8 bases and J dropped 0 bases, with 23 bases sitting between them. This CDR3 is CSQLIDPGSGSYNEQFF. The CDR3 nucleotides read TGCAGTCAATTAATAGACCCGGGTAGCGGCTCCTACAATGAGCAGTTCTTC.

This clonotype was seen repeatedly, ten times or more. The CDR3 reads CASRRSRGNYGYTF. CDR3 nucleotide sequence: TGTGCCAGCAGACGCAGCAGGGGGAACTATGGCTACACCTTC. V usage is TRBV28 and J usage is TRBJ1-2; the match to TRBD1 covers 7 bases. After removal of 6 bases from V and 2 bases from J, the junction contained 6 bases not matched to a gene. The V gene's germline CDR1 is MDHEN and CDR2 SYDVKM. CDR3 length equals 14 residues.

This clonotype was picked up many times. CDR3 sequence: CASSRTGIWETQYF. CDR3 DNA: TGTGCCAGCTCTCGAACAGGGATATGGGAGACCCAGTACTTC. The chain combines TRBV18 with TRBJ2-5; TRBD1 might be the D (6 bases). The germline V gene has CDR1 KGHSH and CDR2 LQKENI. CDR3 length: 14 amino acids. Trimming left V 6 bases short and J 5 bases short, with 16 bases between.

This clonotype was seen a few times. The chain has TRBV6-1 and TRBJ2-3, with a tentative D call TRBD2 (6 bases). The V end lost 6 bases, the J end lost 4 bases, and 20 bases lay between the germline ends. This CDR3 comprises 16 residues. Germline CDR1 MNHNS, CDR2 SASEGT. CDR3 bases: TGTGCCAGCAGCCCCGTAGGAGGGGAAAGGGCAGATACGCAGTATTTT. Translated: CASSPVGGERADTQYF.

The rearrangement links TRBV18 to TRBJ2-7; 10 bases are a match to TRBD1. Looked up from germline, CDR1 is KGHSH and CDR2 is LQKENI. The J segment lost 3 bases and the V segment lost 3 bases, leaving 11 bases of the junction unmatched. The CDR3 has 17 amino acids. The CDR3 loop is CASSPPVGGTGVYEQYF. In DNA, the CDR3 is TGTGCCAGCTCACCCCCGGTAGGAGGGACAGGGGTCTACGAGCAGTACTTC.

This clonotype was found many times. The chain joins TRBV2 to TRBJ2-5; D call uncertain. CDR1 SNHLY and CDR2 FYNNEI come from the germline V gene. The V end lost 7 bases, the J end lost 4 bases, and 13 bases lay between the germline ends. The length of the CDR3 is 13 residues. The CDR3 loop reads CASKSSAGETQYF. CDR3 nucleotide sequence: TGTGCCAGCAAATCGAGCGCCGGAGAGACCCAGTACTTC.

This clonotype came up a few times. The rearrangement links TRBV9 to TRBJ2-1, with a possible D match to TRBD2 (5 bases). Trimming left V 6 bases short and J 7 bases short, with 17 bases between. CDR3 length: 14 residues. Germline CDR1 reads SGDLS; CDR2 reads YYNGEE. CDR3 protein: CASNGGESVNEQFF. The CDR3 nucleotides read TGTGCCAGCAACGGAGGAGAAAGTGTAAATGAGCAGTTCTTC.

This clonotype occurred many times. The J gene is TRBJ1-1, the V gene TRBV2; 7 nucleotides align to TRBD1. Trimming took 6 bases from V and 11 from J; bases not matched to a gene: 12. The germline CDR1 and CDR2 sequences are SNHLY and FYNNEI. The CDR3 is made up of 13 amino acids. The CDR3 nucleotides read TGTGCCAGCAGAGGTGGACAGGTTGAGTTGGCTTTCTTT. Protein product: CASRGGQVELAFF.

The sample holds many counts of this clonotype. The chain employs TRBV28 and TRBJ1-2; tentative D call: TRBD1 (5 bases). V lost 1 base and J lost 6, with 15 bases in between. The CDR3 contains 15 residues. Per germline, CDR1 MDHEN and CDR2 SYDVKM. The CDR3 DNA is TGTGCCAGCAGTTTATCCTCCCAGGGAGTGAATGGCTACACCTTC. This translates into CASSLSSQGVNGYTF.